This TCR beta chain was recovered during a study of identical twins. This CDR3 has 14 amino acids. Trimming pared 6 bases from V and 8 bases from J, leaving 22 bases between. Germline V lookup: CDR1 DFQATT, CDR2 SNEGSKA (reference sequence). The table lists this clonotype with a few counts. TCRdb used MiXCR to reprocess the 5' RACE reads, holding one entry per CDR3 protein. The sample has 500,000 to 550,000 distinct CDR3 sequences; roughly a fifth are singletons. These data were also filed under a second study, of T cells expressing NK-cell markers.

The sample was CD4+ T cells sorted from blood. The chain is built from TRBV20-1 and TRBJ1-2; D not certain. The TCR sequence derives from a woman between 18 and 30 years old in good health. CDR3 sequence (DNA): TGCAGTGCCGGTTCAAGCATGGTCCAACCCGGCTACACCTTC. It specifies CSAGSSMVQPGYTF.